The TCR beta chain described here comes from a study of beta chain features in type 1 diabetes. Study-wide results and caveats: VDJ junctions in type 1 diabetes patients carried more deletions and fewer insertions. Within the patient group, naive, central memory and Treg TCRB repertoires appeared more similar to each other than within healthy donors.

In the case of this clone: Its antigen remains unknown.

The sequenced template was cDNA made from the entire isolated RNA. Naive, central memory and regulatory T cell samples produced a mean of about 3.5 million reads. This table comes from immunoSEQ multiplex PCR, and its TCRdb copy is limited to in-frame clones, with some not included. This sample yields roughly 290,000 clones, of which under 8.5% are seen a single time; approximately 0.93% belongs to the top ten. The trim removed 7 bases at V and 3 bases at J, leaving 8 bases unmatched. From germline, CDR1 is LNHDA and CDR2 SQIVND (reference sequence). The CDR3 contains 15 residues. Isolation of CD4+ naive, central memory, regulatory and stem cell-like memory cells was achieved by sorting via CD45RO/CCR7/CD25/CD127/CD95/CD27.

The rearrangement links TRBV19 to TRBJ1-5; 8 bases are shared with TRBD1. The sequenced sample consisted of central memory CD4+ T cells from blood. This TCR derives from a woman under 30 in good health. The CDR3 DNA follows: TGTGCCAGTACCAAACGGACAGGGCACAATCAGCCCCAGCATTTT. It encodes CASTKRTGHNQPQHF.